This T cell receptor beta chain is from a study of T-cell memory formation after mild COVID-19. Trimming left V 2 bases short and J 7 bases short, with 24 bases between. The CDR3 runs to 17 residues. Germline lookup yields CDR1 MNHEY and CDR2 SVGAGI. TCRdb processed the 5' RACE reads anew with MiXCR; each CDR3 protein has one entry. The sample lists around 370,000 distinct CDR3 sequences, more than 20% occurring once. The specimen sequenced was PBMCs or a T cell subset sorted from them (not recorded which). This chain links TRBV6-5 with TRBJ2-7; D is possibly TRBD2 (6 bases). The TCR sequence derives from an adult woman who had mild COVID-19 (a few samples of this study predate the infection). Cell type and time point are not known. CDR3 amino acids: CASSYPSRGGSAGEQYF. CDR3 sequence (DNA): TGTGCCAGCAGTTACCCCAGTCGGGGCGGATCCGCGGGGGAGCAGTACTTC.